This T cell receptor beta chain was recovered during a study of blood T cell repertoires in COVID-19. Study summary: Samples taken during acute and convalescent COVID-19 were collected in the United States, Italy and Spain. PBMCs, B-cell-depleted T cells, or T cells were the source of the cDNA or gDNA that made up the material.

V was cut by 6 bases and J by 3 bases, with 11 bases left in between. Germline V gene lookup returns CDR1 MNHEY and CDR2 SMNVEV (reference sequence). This CDR3 comprises 13 residues. Authors' analysis steps: Estimation of nucleated cell counts relied on the amplification of reference gene primers. Clones were read by immunoSEQ multiplex PCR, and TCRdb kept only the in-frame ones, dropping some. That table gives V, J and clone size, and the DNA gave D and trimming. The table records more than 200,000 clones, about 86% of them present only once. The chain has TRBV27 and TRBJ1-1; TRBD1 might be the D (6 bases). The source material was peripheral blood. This TCR was recovered from a woman aged 50 to 60 with acute or convalescent COVID-19. CDR3: CASRLTGYTEAFF. In DNA form, the CDR3 reads TGTGCCAGCAGGCTCACAGGGTACACTGAAGCTTTCTTT.